This TCR beta chain is drawn from a study of T cells after yellow fever vaccination. The study's findings and limits: A minor fraction of clonotypes spanned both CD4 and CD8 compartments. In post-booster samples, most primary-vaccination clones reappeared (around 95% CD4, approximately 91% CD8). Contamination by abundant bulk-population clonotypes could be present in FACS-sorted repertoires.

V lost 2 bases and J 3 bases, leaving 10 bases between the germline ends. The CDR3 extends over 13 amino acids. CDR1 and CDR2 from the germline V gene are SQVTM and ANQGSEA. As for this clonotype: What it binds is unknown.

5'RACE template switching produced TCR cDNA carrying a universal primer site and UMIs. TCRdb ran MiXCR on the 5' RACE reads and lists one entry per CDR3 protein. The sample consists of roughly 300,000 distinct CDR3 sequences, roughly 8% of them appearing once. The specimen comprised PBMCs, sampled approximately 47 days after the first yellow fever vaccination. The receptor comes from a man aged 18 to 30 who received the YFV17D yellow fever vaccine. The chain employs TRBV29-1 and TRBJ1-1; D unclear. The CDR3 reads CSVERTEHTEAFF. The CDR3 nucleotides read TGCAGCGTTGAACGTACGGAGCACACTGAAGCTTTCTTT.